The subject of this entry is one TCR beta chain. Its antigen is still unknown. Other DNA sequences in the same sample also yield this CDR3. Genomic DNA per cell subset filled all wells of several immunoSEQ plates. TCRdb's copy holds only in-frame clones and misses some; the assay was immunoSEQ multiplex PCR. The sample contains over 2 million clones, about 95% of which appear only once. The sample comes from a study of shared clonotypes between healthy human individuals. Study-wide points: Generation probabilities were higher for clonotypes shared across all four sorted-subset donors than for unshared ones. Generally, estimated richness proved larger in naive subsets than it did in memory subsets.

Germline lookup yields CDR1 SGDLS and CDR2 YYNGEE. The V end was cut by 4 bases, the J end by 0 bases, with 7 bases between. This CDR3 is 14 amino acids long. It was CD45RO-negative cells, positively selected for CCR7, that made up naive CD8 cells, with terminally differentiated effector memory CD45RA+ cells excluded. Sequences were obtained from naive CD8+ T cells sorted from blood. The rearrangement links TRBV9 to TRBJ2-2; D ambiguous. The receptor was derived from a man between 18 and 35 years old in good health. CDR3 coding DNA: TGTGCCAGCAGCTCCGGACCGAACACCGGGGAGCTGTTTTTT. This gives the protein CASSSGPNTGELFF.